Listed below are T cell receptor beta chains from one sample, sequenced in a study of blood T cell repertoires in COVID-19. Using immunoSEQ multiplex PCR, the repertoire was profiled, and TCRdb retains in-frame clones only, with some absent. The table has about 140,000 clones, 84% seen once; the top ten hold more than 3%. Source material: PBMCs or T cells enriched from blood (not recorded which). These receptors all come from a man between 50 and 59 years old in a cohort exposed to, infected with or recovered from COVID-19 (not recorded which). Each CDR3 is given with its conserved first and last residue. The order of the fields is V gene, D gene, clone size, J gene, CDR3 protein, CDR3 DNA. A D gene is named only where the DNA matches it firmly. Clone size is not always given. Where it is, it says once, few, many or a class for expanded clones.

V gene: TRBV11-3
D gene: TRBD1
clone size: -
J gene: TRBJ1-5
CDR3 protein: CASSLDPTGKGANQPQHF
CDR3 DNA: TGTGCCAGCAGCTTAGATCCCACAGGAAAGGGGGCAAATCAGCCCCAGCATTTT

V gene: TRBV7-2
D gene: -
clone size: -
J gene: TRBJ2-7
CDR3 protein: CASSLVSAATYEQYF
CDR3 DNA: TGTGCCAGCAGCTTAGTGTCGGCGGCGACCTACGAGCAGTACTTC

V gene: TRBV9
D gene: TRBD1
clone size: -
J gene: TRBJ1-4
CDR3 protein: CASSVGQGAYEKLFF
CDR3 DNA: TGTGCCAGCAGCGTAGGACAGGGGGCGTATGAAAAACTGTTTTTT

V gene: TRBV11-2
D gene: TRBD2
clone size: -
J gene: TRBJ2-5
CDR3 protein: CASSLSGGRPQETQYF
CDR3 DNA: TGTGCCAGCAGCTTAAGTGGCGGGAGGCCCCAAGAGACCCAGTACTTC

V gene: TRBV30
D gene: -
clone size: -
J gene: TRBJ2-3
CDR3 protein: CAWSVLSDTQYF
CDR3 DNA: TGTGCCTGGAGTGTACTATCAGATACGCAGTATTTT

V gene: TRBV12-3/TRBV12-4
D gene: -
clone size: -
J gene: TRBJ1-5
CDR3 protein: CASSPSEVQPQHF
CDR3 DNA: TGTGCCAGCAGCCCAAGCGAGGTTCAGCCCCAGCATTTT

V gene: TRBV4-1
D gene: TRBD1
clone size: few
J gene: TRBJ2-7
CDR3 protein: CASSQMGRTGVGEQYF
CDR3 DNA: TGCGCCAGCAGCCAGATGGGAAGGACAGGGGTTGGAGAGCAGTACTTC

V gene: TRBV7-2
D gene: TRBD2
clone size: -
J gene: TRBJ2-5
CDR3 protein: CASSPPGTKETQYF
CDR3 DNA: TGTGCCAGCAGCCCCCCCGGGACTAAAGAGACCCAGTACTTC

V gene: TRBV7-2
D gene: TRBD1
clone size: -
J gene: TRBJ2-7
CDR3 protein: CASSLTMDRSYEQYF
CDR3 DNA: TGTGCCAGCAGCTTAACAATGGACAGGTCCTACGAGCAGTACTTC

V gene: TRBV7-2
D gene: TRBD2
clone size: -
J gene: TRBJ2-7
CDR3 protein: CASSFGLATYEQYF
CDR3 DNA: TGTGCCAGCAGCTTCGGACTAGCGACCTACGAGCAGTACTTC

V gene: TRBV1
D gene: -
clone size: -
J gene: TRBJ1-5
CDR3 protein: CTSSQDQRYSNQPQHF
CDR3 DNA: TGCACCAGCAGCCAAGATCAGCGTTATAGCAATCAGCCCCAGCATTTT

V gene: TRBV9
D gene: TRBD2
clone size: -
J gene: TRBJ2-7
CDR3 protein: CASSLAGVGYEQYF
CDR3 DNA: TGTGCCAGCAGCTTAGCGGGAGTTGGGTACGAGCAGTACTTC

V gene: TRBV7-9
D gene: TRBD2
clone size: few
J gene: TRBJ2-7
CDR3 protein: CASSPGLAGAAYEQYF
CDR3 DNA: TGTGCCAGCAGCCCAGGACTAGCGGGGGCCGCTTACGAGCAGTACTTC

V gene: TRBV10-2
D gene: -
clone size: -
J gene: TRBJ2-3
CDR3 protein: CASSDAAGVGVADTQYF
CDR3 DNA: TGCGCCAGCAGTGATGCTGCGGGTGTTGGGGTAGCGGATACGCAGTATTTT

V gene: TRBV5-8
D gene: -
clone size: -
J gene: TRBJ1-6
CDR3 protein: CASSFIWGEPLHF
CDR3 DNA: TGTGCCAGCAGCTTCATTTGGGGCGAACCCCTCCACTTT

V gene: TRBV6-2/TRBV6-3
D gene: TRBD1
clone size: -
J gene: TRBJ1-2
CDR3 protein: CASSEDRGLLYGYTF
CDR3 DNA: TGTGCCAGCAGTGAGGACAGGGGGCTCCTGTATGGCTACACCTTC

V gene: TRBV5-1
D gene: TRBD2
clone size: -
J gene: TRBJ2-1
CDR3 protein: CASSFGRGSYNEQFF
CDR3 DNA: TGCGCCAGCAGCTTCGGGAGGGGGTCGTACAATGAGCAGTTCTTC

V gene: TRBV7-9
D gene: -
clone size: -
J gene: TRBJ2-1
CDR3 protein: CASSPQMGPTYNEQFF
CDR3 DNA: TGTGCCAGCAGCCCCCAAATGGGGCCTACCTACAATGAGCAGTTCTTC

V gene: TRBV10-1
D gene: TRBD1
clone size: -
J gene: TRBJ1-4
CDR3 protein: CASSRDRGDEKLFF
CDR3 DNA: TGCGCCAGCAGCCGGGACAGGGGTGATGAAAAACTGTTTTTT

V gene: TRBV7-2
D gene: -
clone size: few
J gene: TRBJ1-4
CDR3 protein: CASSFGPGEKLFF
CDR3 DNA: TGTGCCAGCAGCTTCGGACCAGGGGAAAAACTGTTTTTT

V gene: TRBV30
D gene: -
clone size: -
J gene: TRBJ2-7
CDR3 protein: CAWSVVGQGISYEQYF
CDR3 DNA: TGTGCCTGGAGTGTAGTGGGCCAGGGGATCTCCTACGAGCAGTACTTC

V gene: TRBV7-8
D gene: -
clone size: -
J gene: TRBJ1-5
CDR3 protein: CASSSRGPGRQPQHF
CDR3 DNA: TGTGCCAGCAGCTCACGCGGTCCCGGTAGGCAGCCCCAGCATTTT

V gene: TRBV12-2
D gene: -
clone size: -
J gene: TRBJ2-5
CDR3 protein: CASRLLEGPQETQYF
CDR3 DNA: TGTGCAAGTCGCTTATTGGAGGGGCCCCAAGAGACCCAGTACTTC

V gene: TRBV5-5
D gene: TRBD1
clone size: -
J gene: TRBJ1-1
CDR3 protein: CASSNAGTGGGGAFF
CDR3 DNA: TGTGCCAGCAGCAACGCCGGTACAGGGGGCGGAGGAGCTTTCTTT

V gene: TRBV6-5
D gene: TRBD1
clone size: -
J gene: TRBJ2-7
CDR3 protein: CASSYRGQGYEQYF
CDR3 DNA: TGTGCCAGCAGTTACCGGGGACAGGGATACGAGCAGTACTTC

V gene: TRBV2
D gene: -
clone size: -
J gene: TRBJ1-5
CDR3 protein: CASRTGPNQPQHF
CDR3 DNA: TGTGCCAGCAGGACAGGCCCCAATCAGCCCCAGCATTTT

V gene: TRBV7-6
D gene: -
clone size: -
J gene: TRBJ1-5
CDR3 protein: CASSLGWGGSNQPQHF
CDR3 DNA: TGTGCCAGCAGCTTAGGATGGGGCGGAAGCAATCAGCCCCAGCATTTT

V gene: TRBV27
D gene: -
clone size: -
J gene: TRBJ1-6
CDR3 protein: CASSLVGGPYNSPLHF
CDR3 DNA: TGTGCCAGCAGTTTAGTGGGGGGACCGTATAATTCACCCCTCCACTTT

V gene: TRBV6-1
D gene: -
clone size: -
J gene: TRBJ1-3
CDR3 protein: CASSEQGSRAGNTIYF
CDR3 DNA: TGTGCCAGCAGTGAACAGGGAAGTAGGGCTGGAAACACCATATATTTT

V gene: TRBV30
D gene: -
clone size: -
J gene: TRBJ2-2
CDR3 protein: CAWSAWGRTGELFF
CDR3 DNA: TGTGCCTGGAGTGCCTGGGGGCGCACCGGGGAGCTGTTTTTT

V gene: TRBV27
D gene: -
clone size: few
J gene: TRBJ1-2
CDR3 protein: CASSFPGALNYGYTF
CDR3 DNA: TGTGCCAGCAGTTTTCCAGGGGCACTTAACTATGGCTACACCTTC

V gene: TRBV9
D gene: TRBD1
clone size: -
J gene: TRBJ1-1
CDR3 protein: CASSVGTGSKNTEAFF
CDR3 DNA: TGTGCCAGCAGCGTGGGGACAGGGAGTAAGAACACTGAAGCTTTCTTT

V gene: TRBV7-2
D gene: -
clone size: -
J gene: TRBJ1-1
CDR3 protein: CASSIDSTEAFF
CDR3 DNA: TGTGCCAGCAGCATAGATAGCACTGAAGCTTTCTTT

V gene: TRBV2
D gene: TRBD2
clone size: -
J gene: TRBJ2-1
CDR3 protein: CASRPGGGSSYNEQFF
CDR3 DNA: TGTGCCAGCAGACCCGGGGGGGGAAGCTCCTACAATGAGCAGTTCTTC

V gene: TRBV7-8
D gene: -
clone size: once
J gene: TRBJ2-3
CDR3 protein: CASSRLLSTDTQYF
CDR3 DNA: TGTGCCAGCAGCCGCCTCCTTAGCACAGATACGCAGTATTTT

V gene: TRBV7-2
D gene: -
clone size: -
J gene: TRBJ1-5
CDR3 protein: CASSLVTGNNQPQHF
CDR3 DNA: TGTGCCAGCAGCTTAGTGACAGGCAACAATCAGCCCCAGCATTTT

V gene: TRBV18
D gene: -
clone size: -
J gene: TRBJ2-5
CDR3 protein: CASSPGTGEETQYF
CDR3 DNA: TGTGCCAGCTCACCGGGAACGGGAGAAGAGACCCAGTACTTC

V gene: TRBV2
D gene: TRBD1
clone size: -
J gene: TRBJ2-2
CDR3 protein: CASSEQGSTGELFF
CDR3 DNA: TGTGCCAGCAGCGAACAGGGGTCCACCGGGGAGCTGTTTTTT

V gene: TRBV7-2
D gene: -
clone size: once
J gene: TRBJ1-5
CDR3 protein: CASSWTGNQPQHF
CDR3 DNA: TGTGCCAGCAGCTGGACAGGCAATCAGCCCCAGCATTTT

V gene: TRBV7-9
D gene: -
clone size: -
J gene: TRBJ1-5
CDR3 protein: CASSSAGVVTQPQHF
CDR3 DNA: TGTGCCAGCAGCTCGGCGGGGGTGGTGACTCAGCCCCAGCATTTT

V gene: TRBV6-1
D gene: TRBD1
clone size: -
J gene: TRBJ1-2
CDR3 protein: CASSEGVATGSGYTF
CDR3 DNA: TGTGCCAGCAGTGAAGGTGTCGCGACAGGGAGTGGCTACACCTTC

V gene: TRBV7-6
D gene: TRBD1
clone size: -
J gene: TRBJ2-2
CDR3 protein: CASSPGTGISTGELFF
CDR3 DNA: TGTGCCAGCAGCCCTGGGACAGGGATAAGTACCGGGGAGCTGTTTTTT

V gene: TRBV10-3
D gene: TRBD1
clone size: -
J gene: TRBJ1-1
CDR3 protein: CAITAPGGSRSEAFF
CDR3 DNA: TGTGCCATCACGGCTCCAGGGGGCTCACGGAGTGAAGCTTTCTTT

V gene: TRBV14
D gene: -
clone size: -
J gene: TRBJ1-1
CDR3 protein: CASSPSLGLVTEAFF
CDR3 DNA: TGTGCCAGCAGCCCGTCGCTAGGCCTAGTCACTGAAGCTTTCTTT

V gene: TRBV19
D gene: TRBD1
clone size: -
J gene: TRBJ2-2
CDR3 protein: CASSATGTGWELFF
CDR3 DNA: TGTGCCAGTAGTGCCACCGGGACAGGGTGGGAGCTGTTTTTT

V gene: TRBV28
D gene: -
clone size: -
J gene: TRBJ1-1
CDR3 protein: CASQSSGQEAFF
CDR3 DNA: TGTGCCAGCCAATCCAGCGGGCAGGAAGCTTTCTTT

V gene: TRBV27
D gene: -
clone size: once
J gene: TRBJ1-2
CDR3 protein: CASLPFGRVSPAANYGYTF
CDR3 DNA: TGTGCCAGCCTACCCTTCGGGCGGGTCTCCCCCGCGGCTAACTATGGCTACACCTTC

V gene: TRBV11-2
D gene: TRBD1
clone size: -
J gene: TRBJ2-2
CDR3 protein: CASSFAGTGINTGELFF
CDR3 DNA: TGTGCCAGCAGCTTCGCTGGGACAGGGATAAACACCGGGGAGCTGTTTTTT

V gene: TRBV27
D gene: -
clone size: -
J gene: TRBJ1-1
CDR3 protein: CASCSGGAGTEAFF
CDR3 DNA: TGTGCCAGCTGCTCAGGAGGGGCCGGGACTGAAGCTTTCTTT

V gene: TRBV6-5
D gene: -
clone size: -
J gene: TRBJ1-5
CDR3 protein: CASSRGAGQPQHF
CDR3 DNA: TGTGCCAGCAGTAGAGGAGCTGGCCAGCCCCAGCATTTT

V gene: TRBV7-3
D gene: TRBD2
clone size: -
J gene: TRBJ2-1
CDR3 protein: CASSLNSGLAASGEQFF
CDR3 DNA: TGTGCCAGCAGCCTAAACTCCGGACTAGCGGCCTCGGGAGAGCAGTTCTTC

V gene: TRBV19
D gene: -
clone size: -
J gene: TRBJ1-3
CDR3 protein: CASRATGTGNTIYF
CDR3 DNA: TGTGCCAGTAGGGCGACGGGAACTGGAAACACCATATATTTT